This T cell receptor beta chain is drawn from a study of CD8 T cells in ankylosing spondylitis. Study-wide results and caveats: As reported, disease-linked clones showed significant enrichment in matched ankylosing spondylitis synovial fluid. Those disease-linked clones were CD8+; they were also relatively rare in peripheral blood. Characteristic, it appeared, of ankylosing spondylitis blood was a TCR beta motif of eight or nine highly homologous variants.

Researchers built TCR beta libraries using quantitative 5'-RACE with molecular barcodes. TCRdb analysed the 5' RACE reads with MiXCR anew, one entry per CDR3 protein. Here the sample spans under 850,000 distinct CDR3 sequences, around 17% being singletons. V shed 8 bases and J 0 bases; nucleotides not matched to a gene: 6. Germline assignment: CDR1 SGHAT and CDR2 FQNNGV. There are 14 residues in the CDR3. This clonotype was observed a few times. Antigen specificity is unknown. Sequencing input: blood, either unsorted or a sorted T cell fraction (not recorded which). The TCR sequence derives from a male donor with ankylosing spondylitis. This chain uses TRBV11-2 with TRBJ2-5, with 7 bases fitting TRBD1. The CDR3 sequence is CASRDSPNQETQYF. CDR3 nucleotide sequence: TGTGCCAGCCGGGACAGCCCAAACCAAGAGACCCAGTACTTC.